The next 8 T cell receptor beta chains were all read from a single sample in a study of blood T cell repertoires in COVID-19. Here immunoSEQ multiplex PCR was the method, and the copy in TCRdb shows in-frame clones only, minus some. The data hold about 150,000 clones, with roughly 81% observed a single time. Sequences were obtained from peripheral blood. These receptors all come from a woman aged 60-75 years with COVID-19, enrolled during active disease.

The CDR3 here is CASLGQGTNYGYTF. The CDR3 nucleotides read TGTGCCAGCCTGGGCCAGGGGACTAACTATGGCTACACCTTC. The chain is built from TRBV25-1 and TRBJ1-2, with a possible D match to TRBD1 (6 bases). The germline gives CDR1 MGHDK, CDR2 SYGVNS. V was pared by 8 bases and J by 0 bases, with 13 bases between. This CDR3 comprises 14 residues.

The J gene is TRBJ1-1, the V gene TRBV5-1; 8 bases map to TRBD1. With V trimmed by 4 bases and J by 0 bases, 5 bases remained unmatched. This CDR3 is 15 amino acids long. Per the germline V gene, CDR1 is SGHRS and CDR2 is YFSETQ. The CDR3 DNA sequence: TGCGCCAGCAGCCAAACGACAGGGGTGAACACTGAAGCTTTCTTT. Protein: CASSQTTGVNTEAFF.

This chain uses TRBV7-9 with TRBJ1-1; D gene uncertain. The V end was cut by 3 bases, the J end by 7 bases, with 15 bases between. CDR1 SEHNR and CDR2 FQNEAQ come from the germline V gene (reference sequence). This CDR3 contains 14 residues. The CDR3 reads CASSFYGSGVEAFF. The CDR3 nucleotides are TGTGCCAGCAGCTTTTATGGCAGCGGGGTTGAAGCTTTCTTT.

The chain combines TRBV11-2 with TRBJ1-4, with TRBD1 matching over 11 bases. The ends lost 3 bases at V and 6 bases at J; junction bases unmatched: 6. Germline assignment: CDR1 SGHAT and CDR2 FQNNGV. The CDR3 contains 16 residues. CDR3 bases: TGTGCCAGCAGCTTTAGGCCGGGACAGGGGGATGAAAAACTGTTTTTT. The encoded protein is CASSFRPGQGDEKLFF.

The sample holds one count of this clone. The chain has TRBV9 and TRBJ1-1; the match to TRBD1 covers 7 bases. After removal of 0 bases from V and 8 bases from J, the junction contained 4 bases not matched to a gene. The CDR3 has 13 amino acids. CDR1 and CDR2 (germline): SGDLS, YYNGEE. The DNA for the CDR3 is TGTGCCAGCAGCGTAGTCGTACAGGGGGAAGCTTTCTTT. Translation: CASSVVVQGEAFF.

The genes are TRBV2 and TRBJ2-3; a possible D gene is TRBD2 (6 bases). There are 13 residues in the CDR3. V was cut by 8 bases and J by 4 bases, with 13 bases left in between. Germline-derived CDR1 and CDR2 are SNHLY and FYNNEI. For the CDR3, the DNA is TGTGCCAGCCATGAGACTAGGGCAGATACGCAGTATTTT. Protein product: CASHETRADTQYF.

The chain combines TRBV6-6 with TRBJ1-1; D unresolved. CDR1 and CDR2 from the germline V gene are MNHNY and SVGAGI (reference sequence). This CDR3 comprises 15 residues. V lost 2 bases to trimming and J lost 6 bases, with 16 bases between them. The CDR3 reads CASSYREWEGAEAFF. The CDR3 coding sequence is TGTGCCAGCAGTTACCGGGAATGGGAAGGAGCTGAAGCTTTCTTT.

The chain links TRBV11-2 to TRBJ1-5; weak D call: TRBD1 (6 bases). Trimming took 4 bases from V and 0 from J, leaving 16 bases between them. CDR3 length: 17 amino acids. Per germline, CDR1 SGHAT and CDR2 FQNNGV. The DNA of the CDR3 is TGTGCCAGCAGCTCTACAGGGTGGGGTAATAGCAATCAGCCCCAGCATTTT. It yields the protein CASSSTGWGNSNQPQHF.